This TCR beta chain was profiled in a study of Ad26.COV2.S vaccination and SARS-CoV-2 variants. Across the study: In the study, Ad26.COV2.S was injected intramuscularly once, or twice 56 days apart.

Treatment described: 15 to 20 received Ad26.COV2.S at low or high dose, single or two shots; 5 received placebo; per-sample allocation not given. All samples were drawn on day 63, counting from the first vaccine or placebo injection. Germline V CDR1 and CDR2: MNHEY, SVGAGI. The CDR3 consists of 13 residues. Trimming cost V 2 bases and J 2 bases, with 7 bases left between them. TCRdb's copy holds only in-frame clones and misses some; the assay was immunoSEQ multiplex PCR. The sample lists approximately 250,000 clones; roughly 87% were seen once. The chain uses TRBV6-5 and TRBJ2-7, with TRBD2 as a possible D gene (6 bases). This clonotype originated in a person between 18 and 65 years old who received the Ad26.COV2.S COVID-19 vaccine or a placebo. The starting material was peripheral blood, obtained in a trial of Ad26.COV2.S vaccine versus placebo. The chain's CDR3 is CASSYPGAYEQYF. CDR3 bases: TGTGCCAGCAGTTACCCGGGGGCCTACGAGCAGTACTTC.